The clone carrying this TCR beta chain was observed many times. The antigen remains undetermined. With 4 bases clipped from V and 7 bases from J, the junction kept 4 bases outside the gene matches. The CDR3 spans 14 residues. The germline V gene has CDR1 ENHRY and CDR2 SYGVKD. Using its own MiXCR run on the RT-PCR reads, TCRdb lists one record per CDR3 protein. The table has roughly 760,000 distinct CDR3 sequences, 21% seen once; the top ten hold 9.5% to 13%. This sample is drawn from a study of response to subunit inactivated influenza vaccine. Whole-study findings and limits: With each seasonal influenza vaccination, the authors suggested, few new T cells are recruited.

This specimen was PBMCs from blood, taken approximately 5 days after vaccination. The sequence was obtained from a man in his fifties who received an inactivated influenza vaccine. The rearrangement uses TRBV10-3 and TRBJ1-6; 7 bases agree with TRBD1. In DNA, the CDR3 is TGTGCCATCAGTGGGGGGACAGAGAATTCACCCCTCCACTTT. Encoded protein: CAISGGTENSPLHF.